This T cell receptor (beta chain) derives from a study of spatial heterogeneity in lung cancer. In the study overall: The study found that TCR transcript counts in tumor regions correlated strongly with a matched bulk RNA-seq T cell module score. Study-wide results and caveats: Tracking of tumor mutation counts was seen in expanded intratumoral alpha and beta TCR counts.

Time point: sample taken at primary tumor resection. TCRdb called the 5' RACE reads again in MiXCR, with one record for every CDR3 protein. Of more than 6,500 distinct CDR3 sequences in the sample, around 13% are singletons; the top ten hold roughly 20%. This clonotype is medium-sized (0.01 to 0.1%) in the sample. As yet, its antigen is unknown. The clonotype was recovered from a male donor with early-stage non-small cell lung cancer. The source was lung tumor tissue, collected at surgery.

This chain's CDR3 is CASSLNSGELFF. The CDR3 region has the DNA TGTGCCAGCAGCTTAAACTCTGGGGAGCTGTTTTTT. V usage is TRBV7-2 and J usage is TRBJ2-2; D remains ambiguous. V was pared by 2 bases and J by 8 bases, with 6 bases between. Germline V gives CDR1 SGHTA, CDR2 FQGNSA. CDR3 length: 12 residues. The full variable domain, in which reference TRBV7-2 and TRBJ2-2 provide the parts outside the CDR3, is GAGVSQSPSNKVTEKGKDVELRCDPISGHTALYWYRQSLGQGLEFLIYFQGNSAPDKSGLPSDRFSAERTGGSVSTLTIQRTQQEDSAVYLCASSLNSGELFFGEGSRLTVL.